These 26 T cell receptor delta chains were all obtained from the same sample, sequenced in a study of γδ T cells in repeated Plasmodium falciparum infection. Flow sorting of PBMC yielded separate Vgamma9/Vdelta2+ and Vdelta2-negative gammadelta T cell populations for bulk repertoire analysis. TCRdb re-called the multiplex PCR reads through CATT. This table has tens of thousands of delta-chain clones, over 0.9% appearing once. Specimen: gamma-delta T cells from blood. All receptors come from a pool of human donors (malaria-infected and uninfected, not separated).

This clone was observed once. Relative to the germline gene, one junction end is altered; a read error may explain this. The chain couples TRDV1 to TRDJ2, with D uncertain. Because TCRdb records no J gene, it was assigned here through a match of the DNA to germline. CDR3 size: 11 residues. Looked up from germline, CDR1 is TSWWSYY and CDR2 is QGS. CDR3 sequence (DNA): TGCTCGGGTCGAGCCGTGGCACAACTCTTCTTT. Translated, it gives CSGRAVAQLFF.

This clone was observed a handful of times. TCRdb lists the protein of a much larger clone for this DNA, which differs at residue 16, so this is likely a read error; the protein given here is translated from the DNA itself. The J gene is TRDJ1, the V gene TRDV1; 11 bases are a match to TRDD3. The J gene comes from matching the DNA to germline here; TCRdb lacks it. From germline, CDR1 is TSWWSYY and CDR2 QGS. J lost 0 bases, V lost 0 bases, and 24 bases had no gene match. The CDR3 covers 24 residues. This CDR3 is CALGELGRETTLLGDSGNTDKLIF. CDR3 DNA: TGTGCTCTTGGGGAACTAGGAAGGGAGACGACCTTACTGGGGGATAGTGGGAACACCGATAAACTCATCTTT.

This clone was observed a few times. The protein that TCRdb holds for this DNA derives from a much larger clone and differs from the translated DNA at residue 14, which likely indicates a read error; the protein shown here is translated from the DNA. V usage is TRDV2 and J usage is TRDJ1, with D possibly matching TRDD3 (6 bases). No J gene was available from TCRdb, and it was assigned here by a germline match of the DNA. Looked up from germline, CDR1 is GEAIGNYY and CDR2 is EKD. The CDR3 is 18 residues long. In nucleotides, the CDR3 is TGTGCCTGTGACACCGACGGGGGAAACCCCTTTTACACCGCTAAACTCATCTTT. This translates into CACDTDGGNPFYTAKLIF.

This clone was observed a handful of times. At one end the junction does not follow the germline gene, possibly because of a read error. Within the sample, other DNA sequences also encode this same CDR3. The chain carries TRDV2 and TRDJ1, with 9 bases identical to TRDD3. The J gene is absent in TCRdb and was assigned here via DNA matching to germline. Germline-derived CDR1 and CDR2 are GEAIGNYY and EKD. This CDR3 is 19 amino acids long. CDR3 residues: CACEYLGSTGGPNTDKLIF. The CDR3, as DNA: TGCGCCTGTGAATATCTTGGAAGTACTGGGGGACCAAACACCGATAAACTCATCTTT.

This clone was counted a few times. It differs at one base from a far larger clone, so likely a read error. The same CDR3 can be traced to other DNA sequences in this sample. CDR3 protein: CACDQLGEPAQLFF. In nucleotides, the CDR3 is TGTGCCTGTGACCAACTGGGGGAACCCGCTCAACTCTTCTTT. The chain carries TRDV2 and TRDJ2, with 9 bases aligning to TRDD3. V lost 3 bases, J lost 11 bases, and 9 bases stayed unmatched. Germline values: CDR1 GEAIGNYY, CDR2 EKD. The CDR3 contains 14 residues.

This clone was observed many times. This chain links TRDV2 with TRDJ1; perhaps D is TRDD2 or TRDD3 (8 bases each). CDR3 length: 21 residues. Germline CDR1 is GEAIGNYY and CDR2 is EKD. V was cut by 3 bases and J by 1 base, with 32 bases left in between. CDR3 DNA sequence: TGTGCCTGTGACCCAATCCTTACTTCCTACCTAACTGGGGGGCCCACCGATAAACTCATCTTT. Translated, it gives CACDPILTSYLTGGPTDKLIF.

With regard to this clone: This sequence may be a read error, since a much larger clone differs from it by one base. The V and J genes are TRDV1 and TRDJ1, with 9 bases matching TRDD3. The J gene, missing from TCRdb, was assigned here through DNA to germline matching. The CDR3 consists of 18 residues. The V gene end was trimmed by 3 bases and the J gene end by 1 base; junction bases not matched to a gene: 12. Germline V gene data show CDR1 as TSWWSYY and CDR2 as QGS. The CDR3 region is CALGEHRGIPFCTDKLIF. The CDR3 nucleotides read TGTGCTCTTGGGGAGCACAGGGGGATACCCTTTTGCACCGATAAACTCATCTTT.

This clone has a handful of counts. The protein TCRdb lists belongs to a much larger clone and differs from this DNA's translation at residue 16, which points to a read error; the protein shown is made from the DNA. This chain uses TRDV2 with TRDJ1; 7 nucleotides align to TRDD3. TCRdb leaves out the J gene; it was filled in here by matching the DNA to germline. This CDR3 spans 19 amino acids. Looked up from germline, CDR1 is GEAIGNYY and CDR2 is EKD. CDR3 in amino acids: CACDTVRGISPDSTDELIF. CDR3 sequence (DNA): TGTGCCTGTGACACCGTCAGGGGGATTAGTCCGGATAGCACCGATGAACTCATCTTT.

Regarding this clone: Compared with germline, one end of the junction differs, possibly owing to a read error. The chain carries TRDV1 and TRDJ1; either TRDD2 or TRDD3 may fit D (6 bases each). Because TCRdb records no J gene, it was assigned here through a match of the DNA to germline. The CDR3 has 17 amino acids. CDR1 is TSWWSYY, CDR2 QGS, per germline. The DNA of the CDR3 is TGCTCTGGGGAGTTCCTTCCGCAGGGGACCTACACCGATAAACTCATCTTT. It yields the protein CSGEFLPQGTYTDKLIF.

In the case of this clone: The TCRdb protein, from a much larger clone, departs from this DNA's translation at residue 20, likely by read error; the protein shown derives from the DNA. V and J are TRDV3 and TRDJ1; 13 bases match TRDD3. The germline V gene encodes CDR1 TVYSNPD and CDR2 GDNSRS (reference sequence). The CDR3 covers 23 residues. The CDR3 spells CAFPTGFPRPHWGIRSYTDRLIF. The CDR3 nucleotides read TGTGCCTTCCCCACCGGGTTCCCGAGGCCCCACTGGGGGATACGCTCGTACACCGATAGACTCATCTTT.

This clone was detected only a few times. TCRdb's protein, taken from a much larger clone, differs from this DNA's translation at residue 14, likely owing to a read error; the protein displayed comes from the DNA. V is TRDV2 and J is TRDJ1, with 10 bases fitting TRDD3. Since TCRdb gives no J gene, matching the DNA to germline was used here to assign it. Germline CDR1 is GEAIGNYY and CDR2 is EKD. The CDR3 loop spans 18 amino acids. The CDR3, as DNA: TGTGCCTGTGACCCCGTACTGGGGGATCCGGGGAGAACCGAGAAACTCATCTTT. Protein: CACDPVLGDPGRTEKLIF.

In this sample, this clone turned up a few times. A read error likely explains why the TCRdb protein, taken from a much larger clone, differs from this DNA's translation at residue 4; the protein shown is translated from the DNA. This sequence joins TRDV3 and TRDJ1; 12 positions agree with TRDD3. The V and J ends lost 4 bases and 3 bases, in that order; junction bases with no gene match: 12. CDR3 size: 16 residues. Looked up from germline, CDR1 is TVYSNPD and CDR2 is GDNSRS (reference sequence). The CDR3 reads CASEPYWGIQPDKLIF. CDR3 DNA: TGTGCCTCGGAGCCATACTGGGGGATACAACCCGATAAACTCATCTTT.

In regard to this clone: The TCRdb protein, from a much larger clone, departs from this DNA's translation at residue 6, likely by read error; the protein shown derives from the DNA. This chain uses TRDV1 with TRDJ1, with 11 bases lining up with TRDD3. Because TCRdb records no J gene, it was assigned here through a match of the DNA to germline. Per the germline V gene, CDR1 is TSWWSYY and CDR2 is QGS. The V and J ends lost 2 bases and 4 bases, in that order; junction bases with no gene match: 12. This CDR3 region has 18 residues. For the CDR3, the DNA is TGTGCTCTTGGGGAATGCCCATACTGGGGGATAGTCCTCGATAAACTCATCTTT. It codes for CALGECPYWGIVLDKLIF.

On this clone: It differs at one base from a far larger clone, so likely a read error. Other nucleotide sequences from this sample produce the same CDR3. This chain links TRDV1 with TRDJ1; 7 positions match TRDD3. The J gene, missing from TCRdb, was assigned here through DNA to germline matching. Germline CDR1 and CDR2: TSWWSYY and QGS. The length of the CDR3 is 18 residues. J gave up 6 bases and V 3 bases, and 19 bases lay outside the gene matches. CDR3 loop: CALGDVSVGDPRLYKLIF. The CDR3 DNA is TGTGCTCTTGGGGACGTGTCAGTGGGGGACCCTCGCCTCTATAAACTCATCTTT.

In its sample, this clone was seen many times. TCRdb shows a much larger clone's protein in place of this DNA's translation, and the two differ at residue 20, likely through a read error; the protein shown is translated from the DNA. The chain links TRDV1 to TRDJ1; D is possibly TRDD2 (5 bases). The CDR3 loop spans 22 amino acids. Germline V gene data show CDR1 as TSWWSYY and CDR2 as QGS. As DNA, the CDR3 is TGTGCTCTTGGGGATGCTCTTCCCGCGAAAAATCGGTACCCCCAGTACACCGATAAACCCATCTTT. Protein product: CALGDALPAKNRYPQYTDKPIF.

The table lists this clone with a few counts. This DNA's translation and the protein TCRdb lists, from a much larger clone, do not match at residue 5, likely due to a read error; the protein shown is translated from the DNA. The chain is built from TRDV2 and TRDJ1; TRDD3 agrees at 10 bases. The J gene was missing in TCRdb and was found by matching the end of the DNA to germline. Germline V gives CDR1 GEAIGNYY, CDR2 EKD. This CDR3 spans 16 amino acids. Trimming cost V 3 bases and J 2 bases; bases outside gene matches: 8. The CDR3 protein is CACDAGLLGDTDKLIF. CDR3 in DNA: TGTGCCTGTGACGCCGGACTACTGGGGGATACCGATAAACTCATCTTT.

As regards this clone: The protein in TCRdb stems from a much larger clone and differs at residue 12 from this DNA's translation, likely a read error; here the protein is translated from the DNA. J is TRDJ2 and V is TRDV1; D is perhaps TRDD3 (5 bases). Trimming shortened V by 1 base and J by 3 bases, and 21 bases separated the two germline ends. CDR1 is TSWWSYY and CDR2 is QGS in the germline V gene. This CDR3 contains 19 residues. The CDR3 region is CALGERGVFYWILTAQLFF. In nucleotides, the CDR3 is TGTGCTCTTGGGGAACGGGGTGTCTTTTACTGGATCCTGACAGCACAACTCTTCTTT.

This clone was recorded at least ten times. The protein TCRdb gives is from a much larger clone and does not agree with this DNA's translation at residue 8, likely a read error; the protein shown here comes from the DNA. V gene TRDV2 combines with J gene TRDJ1; TRDD3 might be the D (5 bases). This CDR3 is built from 17 residues. V was pared by 7 bases and J by 1 base, with 24 bases between. Looked up from germline, CDR1 is GEAIGNYY and CDR2 is EKD. CDR3 protein: CACDRMGRSPGTDKLIF. In DNA form, the CDR3 reads TGTGCCTGCGACCGGATGGGGAGATCTCCGGGCACCGATAAACTCATCTTT.

In regard to this clone: One junction end does not reproduce the germline sequence, and a read error may be involved. The genes are TRDV1 and TRDJ1; the D gene is possibly TRDD3 (6 bases). CDR3 size: 19 residues. Germline CDR1 and CDR2: TSWWSYY and QGS. The DNA of the CDR3 is TGTGCTCTTGGGATTGCCCGCGCTTGCTGGGGATTGGACACTGATAAACTCATCTTT. Its protein is CALGIARACWGLDTDKLIF.

This clone has just a few counts. For this DNA, TCRdb reports the protein of a much larger clone, which diverges at residue 5, most likely from a read error; the protein presented here is translated directly from the DNA. In DNA form, the CDR3 reads TGTGCTCTTGGGGACCCGCTACTGGGGAACTCGTACACCGATAAACTCATCTTT. Encoded protein: CALGDPLLGNSYTDKLIF. The chain carries TRDV1 and TRDJ1; 7 bases agree with TRDD3. The J gene, missing from TCRdb, was assigned here through DNA to germline matching. The V and J ends lost 3 bases and 0 bases, in that order; junction bases with no gene match: 13. The CDR3 consists of 18 residues. The germline V gene encodes CDR1 TSWWSYY and CDR2 QGS.

Comments on this clone: A read error likely explains this, since a far larger clone differs by one base. In the same sample, other DNA sequences code for this CDR3. The V gene is listed as TRDV2; no J gene was called; the DNA was not used to check the table's D call, TRDD3. This CDR3 comprises 18 residues. The V gene's germline CDR1 is GEAIGNYY and CDR2 EKD. Here the CDR3 reads CACDTVTPLGDRSGLLIF. Written as DNA, the CDR3 is TGTGCCTGTGACACCGTAACCCCACTGGGGGACCGCTCTGGGTTGCTCATCTTT.

The sample holds many counts of this clone. The chain combines TRDV1 with TRDJ1; possible D gene TRDD2, 7 bases. Trimming removed 2 bases at V and 0 bases at J, with 25 bases between. The CDR3 runs to 20 residues. CDR1 TSWWSYY and CDR2 QGS come from the germline V gene. CDR3 loop: CALGEIIFLEGEKYTDKLIF. The CDR3 nucleotides read TGTGCTCTTGGGGAAATCATCTTCCTAGAGGGGGAAAAGTACACCGATAAACTCATCTTT.

This clone showed up just a few times. The protein TCRdb lists belongs to a much larger clone and differs from this DNA's translation at residue 14, which points to a read error; the protein shown is made from the DNA. This chain connects TRDV2 to TRDJ1, with 9 bases matching TRDD3. TCRdb leaves out the J gene; it was filled in here by matching the DNA to germline. This CDR3 is 18 amino acids long. Looked up from germline, CDR1 is GEAIGNYY and CDR2 is EKD. The CDR3 sequence is CACDTVGGDTLYTNKLIF. DNA of the CDR3: TGTGCCTGTGACACCGTAGGGGGGGATACTCTGTACACCAATAAACTCATCTTT.

This clone was seen more than once but under ten times. TCRdb pairs this DNA with a much larger clone's protein that differs at residue 12, likely a read error; the protein shown was translated from the DNA. The chain recombines TRDV2 with TRDJ3; D tentatively fits TRDD2 or TRDD3 (6 bases each). The J gene was not available in TCRdb and was assigned here by matching the DNA to germline segments. In germline, CDR1 is GEAIGNYY, CDR2 EKD. This CDR3 spans 18 amino acids. The CDR3 protein is CACDTASWVAWGTRQMFF. CDR3 bases: TGTGCCTGTGACACCGCTTCCTGGGTGGCCTGGGGCACCCGACAGATGTTTTTC.

The sample holds a few counts of this clone. TCRdb shows a much larger clone's protein in place of this DNA's translation, and the two differ at residue 13, likely through a read error; the protein shown is translated from the DNA. The V call is TRDV1, the J call TRDJ1, with a possible D match to TRDD3 (6 bases). TCRdb carries no J gene annotation; the J gene was assigned here by matching the DNA with germline. CDR3 size: 18 residues. The germline V gene encodes CDR1 TSWWSYY and CDR2 QGS. Trimming took off 5 bases at V and 9 bases at J, with 31 bases between the two ends. In nucleotides, the CDR3 is TGTGCTCTTGGGACTCTTAGAATAGGTGGTTGGGGGGTACAACAACTCATCTTT. Its translation is CALGTLRIGGWGVQQLIF.

This clone was observed many times. TCRdb shows a much larger clone's protein in place of this DNA's translation, and the two differ at residue 14, likely through a read error; the protein shown is translated from the DNA. The chain recombines TRDV2 with TRDJ1, with 11 bases aligning to TRDD3. In the absence of a J gene in TCRdb, the DNA was matched to germline to assign it here. Germline V gives CDR1 GEAIGNYY, CDR2 EKD. The CDR3 loop spans 18 amino acids. Germline trimming cut 0 bases from V and 6 bases from J; bases unmatched to any gene: 14. Here the CDR3 reads CACDTLTVLGDRTNKLIF. CDR3 coding DNA: TGTGCCTGTGACACCCTAACCGTACTGGGGGATAGAACCAATAAACTCATCTTT.